The 25 T cell receptor beta chains in this list originate from one sample, sequenced in a study of CD8 T cells in Susac syndrome. cDNA came from about 0.51 to 1 ug RNA primed by random hexamers. TCRdb re-derived calls from the immunoSEQ multiplex PCR reads in MiXCR, one entry per CDR3 protein. The sample includes a few hundred thousand distinct CDR3 sequences, 80% to 95% seen only once; the top ten take less than 0.15%. Input material: CD8+ T cells from PBMCs. The source of these receptors is a human donor with multiple sclerosis.

The table lists this clonotype with a count of one. This chain links TRBV7-9 with TRBJ1-1, with D uncertain. The V and J ends lost 6 bases and 8 bases respectively, with 13 bases between them. Germline V CDR1 and CDR2: SEHNR, FQNEAQ (reference sequence). The CDR3 contains 12 residues. In DNA form, the CDR3 reads TGTGCCAGCAGTTTGAATCTGAGAGAAGCTTTCTTT. Its protein product is CASSLNLREAFF.

The chain carries TRBV6-1 and TRBJ2-7; D gene uncertain. The V end was cut by 6 bases, the J end by 0 bases, with 9 bases between. This CDR3 region has 13 residues. The germline gives CDR1 MNHNS, CDR2 SASEGT. CDR3 in amino acids: CASRVQLSYEQYF. As DNA, the CDR3 is TGTGCCAGCAGGGTCCAACTCTCCTACGAGCAGTACTTC.

The rearrangement links TRBV7-6 to TRBJ2-1; D is unclear. CDR3 length: 15 amino acids. V lost 3 bases to trimming and J lost 4 bases, with 13 bases between them. Germline CDR1 is SGHVS and CDR2 is FNYEAQ. CDR3 sequence: CASSFDVSLYNEQFF. In DNA form, the CDR3 reads TGTGCCAGCAGCTTCGACGTTTCCCTTTACAATGAGCAGTTCTTC.

The chain combines TRBV5-5 with TRBJ2-5, with unresolved D. This CDR3 region has 11 residues. V was pared by 2 bases and J by 5 bases, with 4 bases between. Germline CDR1 reads SGHKS; CDR2 reads YYEKEE (reference sequence). In DNA form, the CDR3 reads TGTGCCAGCAGCTTCATGGAGACCCAGTACTTC. Encoded protein: CASSFMETQYF. Filled out from reference TRBV5-5 and TRBJ2-5, the complete variable domain reads DAGVTQSPTHLIKTRGQQVTLRCSPISGHKSVSWYQQVLGQGPQFIFQYYEKEERGRGNFPDRFSARQFPNYSSELNVNALLLGDSALYLCASSFMETQYFGPGTRLLVL.

The genes are TRBV20-1 and TRBJ2-7; D unresolved. This CDR3 region has 12 residues. V shed 0 bases and J shed 4 bases, with 7 bases lying between them. Germline V lookup: CDR1 DFQATT, CDR2 SNEGSKA (reference sequence). The CDR3 loop is CSAREGPYEQYF. The CDR3, as DNA: TGCAGTGCTAGAGAGGGTCCATACGAGCAGTACTTC.

The chain has TRBV5-5 and TRBJ2-5, with 11 bases fitting TRBD2. CDR1 is SGHKS and CDR2 is YYEKEE in the germline V gene (reference sequence). This CDR3 spans 15 amino acids. The V segment lost 3 bases and the J segment 4 bases; nucleotides outside the gene matches: 5. CDR3 in amino acids: CASSYTSGSLETQYF. The CDR3 nucleotides read TGTGCCAGCAGCTACACTAGCGGGAGTTTAGAGACCCAGTACTTC. Variable domain in full (rest from reference TRBV5-5 and TRBJ2-5): DAGVTQSPTHLIKTRGQQVTLRCSPISGHKSVSWYQQVLGQGPQFIFQYYEKEERGRGNFPDRFSARQFPNYSSELNVNALLLGDSALYLCASSYTSGSLETQYFGPGTRLLVL.

V is TRBV13 and J is TRBJ2-5, with 9 bases matching TRBD2. Germline V gene data show CDR1 as PRHDT and CDR2 as FYEKMQ (reference sequence). The CDR3 totals 15 residues. Trimming took 5 bases from V and 1 from J; bases not matched to a gene: 5. In DNA, the CDR3 is TGTGCCAGCAGCACCCCGACTAGCGGCCAAGAGACCCAGTACTTC. It is translated as CASSTPTSGQETQYF. Using reference TRBV13 and TRBJ2-5 for the parts outside the CDR3, the full variable domain is AAGVIQSPRHLIKEKRETATLKCYPIPRHDTVYWYQQGPGQDPQFLISFYEKMQSDKGSIPDRFSAQQFSDYHSELNMSSLELGDSALYFCASSTPTSGQETQYFGPGTRLLVL.

This chain joins TRBV9 and TRBJ1-2; 7 positions agree with TRBD1. Germline loops: CDR1 SGDLS, CDR2 YYNGEE. This CDR3 has 13 amino acids. The ends lost 2 bases at V and 5 bases at J; junction bases unmatched: 3. CDR3 sequence: CASSVQGDYGYTF. CDR3 nucleotides: TGTGCCAGCAGCGTGCAGGGGGATTATGGCTACACCTTC.

This clonotype is a singleton in its sample. The rearrangement joins TRBV6-2 or TRBV6-3 to TRBJ2-1, with 11 bases matching TRBD2. Germline lookup yields CDR1 MNHEY and CDR2 SVGEGT. V lost 5 bases to trimming and J lost 5 bases; unmatched junction nucleotides: 8. CDR3 length: 16 residues. The CDR3 DNA is TGTGCCAGCAGTGGGAAGACTAGCGGGACCGACAATGAGCAGTTCTTC. It is translated as CASSGKTSGTDNEQFF.

The rearrangement uses TRBV19 and TRBJ1-4; D gene uncertain. CDR3 size: 15 residues. The V and J ends lost 3 bases and 8 bases respectively, with 16 bases between them. Germline V CDR1 and CDR2: LNHDA, SQIVND (reference sequence). The CDR3 coding sequence is TGTGCCAGTAGTATCGCCCAGGCAGTCAGAGAAAAACTGTTTTTT. It is translated as CASSIAQAVREKLFF.

The rearrangement uses TRBV19 and TRBJ1-2, with unresolved D. Germline-derived CDR1 and CDR2 are LNHDA and SQIVND (reference sequence). This CDR3 region has 16 residues. Between the trimmed V and J ends, which lost 8 bases and 2 bases, there was a span of 21 bases. The CDR3 coding sequence is TGTGCCAGTGGACCCGACCGGGAGAGCGGGAACTATGGCTACACCTTC. It is translated as CASGPDRESGNYGYTF.

The rearrangement links TRBV5-6 to TRBJ1-1; D is perhaps TRBD1 (5 bases). The V end was cut by 1 base, the J end by 0 bases, with 7 bases between. The CDR3 has 14 amino acids. Germline CDR1 is SGHDT and CDR2 is YYEEEE. The CDR3, as DNA: TGTGCCAGCAGCTTGTGGGGCATGAACACTGAAGCTTTCTTT. Translation: CASSLWGMNTEAFF.

The rearrangement links TRBV9 to TRBJ1-3; D might be TRBD1 (5 bases). The V gene lost 0 bases and the J gene lost 1 base, with 8 bases spanning the gap. Germline CDR1 and CDR2: SGDLS and YYNGEE. CDR3 length equals 15 residues. The CDR3 region is CASSVGDYSGNTIYF. CDR3 sequence (DNA): TGTGCCAGCAGCGTAGGGGACTATTCTGGAAACACCATATATTTT.

The rearrangement joins TRBV15 to TRBJ2-2; 7 nucleotides align to TRBD1. The V gene end was trimmed by 5 bases and the J gene end by 0 bases; junction bases not matched to a gene: 12. The CDR3 loop spans 18 amino acids. Germline-derived CDR1 and CDR2 are LNHNV and YYDKDF (reference sequence). CDR3 DNA sequence: TGTGCCACCAGCGGGGTGCTCCGGGACAGCTCGAACACCGGGGAGCTGTTTTTT. This encodes CATSGVLRDSSNTGELFF.

This sequence joins TRBV29-1 and TRBJ2-6, with D maybe TRBD2 (7 bases). Germline V gives CDR1 SQVTM, CDR2 ANQGSEA. The V end lost 4 bases, the J end lost 1 base, and 14 bases lay between the germline ends. The CDR3 sequence is 16 residues long. The CDR3 bases are TGCAGCGTTGCGGGGGGCTCTCTTTCTGGGGCCAACGTCCTGACTTTC. Amino acid sequence: CSVAGGSLSGANVLTF.

The V gene is TRBV27, the J gene TRBJ2-3, with 9 bases identical to TRBD1. Looked up from germline, CDR1 is MNHEY and CDR2 is SMNVEV (reference sequence). The CDR3 extends over 15 amino acids. V shed 4 bases, J shed 4 bases, and the junction held 6 bases outside the gene matches. The CDR3 region has the DNA TGTGCCAGCAGTTGGAACAGGGGGCTGGCAGATACGCAGTATTTT. Amino acids: CASSWNRGLADTQYF.

This clonotype is a singleton in its sample. The chain joins TRBV7-9 to TRBJ2-1; tentative D call: TRBD2 (6 bases). Trimming cost V 2 bases and J 1 base, with 12 bases left between them. The CDR3 totals 16 residues. CDR1 SEHNR and CDR2 FQNEAQ come from the germline V gene (reference sequence). Here the CDR3 reads CASSLRGTESYNEQFF. CDR3 nucleotide sequence: TGTGCCAGCAGCTTACGGGGGACCGAGTCCTACAATGAGCAGTTCTTC.

The CDR3 nucleotides are TGTGCCAGCAGCTTAGTGAACAGCTATCCCTACGAGCAGTACTTC. Amino acids: CASSLVNSYPYEQYF. The chain joins TRBV11-2 to TRBJ2-7; D unresolved. Germline V lookup: CDR1 SGHAT, CDR2 FQNNGV. The CDR3 contains 15 residues. Trimming stripped 1 base from V and 2 bases from J, with 12 bases between. Full variable domain (outside the CDR3, taken from reference TRBV11-2 and TRBJ2-7): EAGVAQSPRYKIIEKRQSVAFWCNPISGHATLYWYQQILGQGPKLLIQFQNNGVVDDSQLPKDRFSAERLKGVDSTLKIQPAKLEDSAVYLCASSLVNSYPYEQYFGPGTRLTVT.

The chain has TRBV5-8 and TRBJ2-2, with 7 bases lining up with TRBD1. V shed 3 bases, J shed 1 base, and the junction held 3 bases outside the gene matches. Germline V gives CDR1 SGHTS, CDR2 YDEGEE. The CDR3 loop spans 15 amino acids. The DNA for the CDR3 is TGTGCCAGCAGCTGGGCAGGGGGGAACACCGGGGAGCTGTTTTTT. It translates to CASSWAGGNTGELFF.

This chain connects TRBV29-1 to TRBJ1-3; possible D gene TRBD1, 6 bases. There are 13 residues in the CDR3. Germline assignment: CDR1 SQVTM and CDR2 ANQGSEA. With 4 bases removed from V and 1 base from J, the gap between germline ends came to 8 bases. The CDR3 coding sequence is TGCAGCGTTGCAGGGGTATCTGGAAACACCATATATTTT. This codes for CSVAGVSGNTIYF.

The table lists this clonotype with a count of one. The CDR3 reads CASSQMGNEQFF. The CDR3, as DNA: TGCGCCAGCAGCCAAATGGGAAATGAGCAGTTCTTC. This rearrangement joins TRBV4-3 to TRBJ2-1, with D hard to call. Germline-derived CDR1 and CDR2 are LGHNA and YSLEER. This CDR3 region has 12 residues. Trimming left V 2 bases short and J 7 bases short, with 6 bases between.

The J gene is TRBJ2-7, the V gene TRBV27; D not resolved. CDR3 size: 16 residues. Germline lookup yields CDR1 MNHEY and CDR2 SMNVEV (reference sequence). V was clipped by 2 bases and J by 3 bases, with 17 bases between them. Here the CDR3 reads CASSLRLESAYYEQYF. The CDR3 DNA is TGTGCCAGCAGTTTAAGGTTGGAATCGGCTTACTACGAGCAGTACTTC.

This chain links TRBV19 with TRBJ1-1, with D hard to call. Deletions cut 4 bases from V and 3 bases from J, with 12 bases between. The CDR3 runs to 14 residues. Per the germline V gene, CDR1 is LNHDA and CDR2 is SQIVND (reference sequence). The CDR3 sequence is CASSSGDFHTEAFF. The DNA of the CDR3 is TGTGCCAGTAGTAGTGGGGATTTCCACACTGAAGCTTTCTTT.

A word on this clonotype: A junction boundary mismatches the germline segment, possibly from a read error. The gene calls are TRBV6-5 and TRBJ2-7; 8 positions agree with TRBD2. Germline CDR1 MNHEY, CDR2 SVGAGI. There are 14 residues in the CDR3. Here the CDR3 DNA reads TGTGCCATCAGTGAGACGGGAGGGGTCGACGAGCAGTACTTC. Protein: CAISETGGVDEQYF.

The chain links TRBV6-5 to TRBJ2-7; weak D call: TRBD2 (6 bases). CDR3 length equals 14 residues. From germline, CDR1 is MNHEY and CDR2 SVGAGI. V lost 4 bases and J 4 bases, leaving 14 bases between the germline ends. CDR3: CASSSPGEKYEQYF. The CDR3 DNA reads as TGTGCCAGCAGTTCCCCGGGGGAAAAATACGAGCAGTACTTC.